These 29 T cell receptor beta chains originate from one sample sequenced in a study of blood T cell repertoires in COVID-19 (dated by TCRdb to the early 2020s). Library prep was done by the immunoSEQ multiplex PCR assay. TCRdb mirrors the immuneACCESS table, restricted to in-frame sequences. Some clones are absent from its copies; in checked studies, under half trace to an unresolved V gene, and the reason for the others is unknown. A total of 35,000 to 50,000 clones appear in this sample, roughly 87% of them only once. The ten top clones hold 15% of the sample. The sample taken for sequencing was peripheral blood. The receptor source for this set is a man aged 65 to 85 with active COVID-19.

The V call is TRBV2, the J call TRBJ2-2; 9 nucleotides agree with TRBD1. J lost 5 bases, V lost 6 bases, and 7 bases had no gene match. This CDR3 is built from 15 residues. Germline-derived CDR1 and CDR2 are SNHLY and FYNNEI. The CDR3 DNA sequence: TGTGCCAGCAGGACGGGACAGGGACTGACCGGGGAGCTGTTTTTT. Protein sequence: CASRTGQGLTGELFF.

This chain links TRBV19 with TRBJ2-3; the match to TRBD2 covers 16 bases. The CDR3 runs 16 residues. Germline loops: CDR1 LNHDA, CDR2 SQIVND (reference sequence). V shed 6 bases and J 14 bases; nucleotides not matched to a gene: 14. The CDR3 nucleotides read TGTGCCAGTAGCTCCGGGACTAGCGGGGGGGCCGCAGGTCTGTATTTT. Translated: CASSSGTSGGAAGLYF.

This clone was counted a few times. The genes are TRBV19 and TRBJ1-1; the D is unclear. From germline, CDR1 is LNHDA and CDR2 SQIVND (reference sequence). The CDR3 spans 15 residues. Trimming pared 5 bases from V and 2 bases from J, leaving 15 bases between. CDR3 protein: CASSVIRTGNTEAFF. DNA of the CDR3: TGTGCCAGTAGTGTAATAAGGACGGGAAACACTGAAGCTTTCTTT.

The chain employs TRBV7-8 and TRBJ1-6, with TRBD1 identical over 8 bases. This CDR3 is 15 amino acids long. The germline gives CDR1 SGHVS, CDR2 FQNEAQ. V gave up 6 bases and J gave up 5 bases; unmatched junction bases: 6. DNA for the CDR3: TGTGCCAGCAGTTCCGGACAGGGCGATAATTCACCCCTCCACTTT. This encodes CASSSGQGDNSPLHF. Looking up the rest from reference TRBV7-8 and TRBJ1-6 gives the full variable domain: GAGVSQSPRYKVAKRGQDVALRCDPISGHVSLFWYQQALGQGPEFLTYFQNEAQLDKSGLPSDRFFAERPEGSVSTLKIQRTQQEDSAVYLCASSSGQGDNSPLHFGNGTRLTVT.

The CDR3 nucleotides are TGTGCCAGCAGTATATCGACGGGGTTCTATGGCTACACCTTC. Translation: CASSISTGFYGYTF. This chain joins TRBV6-5 and TRBJ1-2; D is undetermined. V was pared by 5 bases and J by 4 bases, with 14 bases between. The CDR3 has 14 residues. The germline V gene has CDR1 MNHEY and CDR2 SVGAGI.

Only one count was recorded for this clone. The chain is built from TRBV11-3 and TRBJ2-3; TRBD1 might be the D (6 bases). The CDR3 has 15 residues. Trimming stripped 5 bases from V and 1 base from J, with 13 bases between. The germline V gene has CDR1 SGHNT and CDR2 YENEEA. In DNA form, the CDR3 reads TGTGCCAGCAGCACTAACAGGGCTGGCACAGATACGCAGTATTTT. Translating it yields CASSTNRAGTDTQYF.

This sequence joins TRBV19 and TRBJ1-2; the match to TRBD1 covers 7 bases. This CDR3 has 13 residues. Germline V gene sequence: CDR1 LNHDA, CDR2 SQIVND (reference sequence). Trimming cost V 6 bases and J 3 bases; bases outside gene matches: 4. CDR3 amino acids: CASSPGQDYGYTF. DNA of the CDR3: TGTGCCAGTAGCCCAGGACAGGACTATGGCTACACCTTC. The full variable domain, its missing parts supplied by reference TRBV19 and TRBJ1-2, is DGGITQSPKYLFRKEGQNVTLSCEQNLNHDAMYWYRQDPGQGLRLIYYSQIVNDFQKGDIAEGYSVSREKKESFPLTVTSAQKNPTAFYLCASSPGQDYGYTFGSGTRLTVV.

The J gene is TRBJ2-5, the V gene TRBV4-3; D is perhaps TRBD2 (5 bases). This CDR3 has 15 residues. Per the germline V gene, CDR1 is LGHNA and CDR2 is YSLEER. V shed 1 base and J shed 2 bases, with 11 bases lying between them. Written as DNA, the CDR3 is TGCGCCAGCAGCCAAGCAGGCCGGGAACAAGAGACCCAGTACTTC. Its translation: CASSQAGREQETQYF.

The chain joins TRBV6-5 to TRBJ2-5, with D possibly TRBD1 on 5 matching bases. Looked up from germline, CDR1 is MNHEY and CDR2 is SVGAGI. V was shortened by 9 bases and J by 4 bases, with 15 bases between the two germline ends. This CDR3 has 13 residues. DNA for the CDR3: TGTGCCAGTATGAAGGGGATTGGAGAGACCCAGTACTTC. Translation gives CASMKGIGETQYF.

V usage is TRBV6-5 and J usage is TRBJ1-2; D is uncertain. CDR3 length: 13 residues. V shed 6 bases and J shed 6 bases, with 14 bases lying between them. Per the germline V gene, CDR1 is MNHEY and CDR2 is SVGAGI. The CDR3 DNA sequence: TGTGCCAGCAGCCGAGGAGCAACGGATGGCTACACCTTC. It is translated as CASSRGATDGYTF.

The chain recombines TRBV7-2 with TRBJ1-6; a possible D gene is TRBD1 (6 bases). Germline lookup yields CDR1 SGHTA and CDR2 FQGNSA. Trimming removed 0 bases from V and 11 bases from J, with 8 bases in between. The length of the CDR3 is 13 residues. The CDR3 is CASSLAGGPPLHF. The CDR3 DNA follows: TGTGCCAGCAGCTTAGCTGGGGGCCCACCCCTCCACTTT.

As to this clone: Other DNA sequences from this sample encode an identical CDR3 as well. The chain combines TRBV7-2 with TRBJ2-2, with D perhaps TRBD1 (6 bases). Trimming cost V 1 base and J 4 bases, with 7 bases left between them. Germline CDR1 SGHTA, CDR2 FQGNSA. The CDR3 length is 14 residues. CDR3 nucleotides: TGTGCCAGCAGCTTAGAGGGGGTCACCGGGGAGCTGTTTTTT. Its protein is CASSLEGVTGELFF.

V is TRBV6-4 and J is TRBJ2-2, with TRBD1 matching 10 bases. In germline, CDR1 is MRHNA, CDR2 SNTAGT. The CDR3 length is 15 residues. Losses at the gene ends were 4 bases for V and 7 bases for J; bases not matched to a gene: 6. The CDR3 protein is CASSARQGAGGELFF. The CDR3 DNA sequence: TGTGCCAGCAGTGCTCGACAGGGGGCCGGCGGGGAGCTGTTTTTT.

V and J are TRBV10-3 and TRBJ2-7; TRBD1 agrees at 12 bases. The germline V gene has CDR1 ENHRY and CDR2 SYGVKD. V was pared by 0 bases and J by 6 bases, with 9 bases of the junction left unmatched. The CDR3 extends over 17 amino acids. DNA for the CDR3: TGTGCCATCAGTGAGTCCGCCGGGACAGGGGGCTTGGGCGAGCAGTACTTC. Translated, it gives CAISESAGTGGLGEQYF.

A single count supports this clone. The rearrangement joins TRBV9 to TRBJ2-7, with 7 bases that match TRBD2. Germline assignment: CDR1 SGDLS and CDR2 YYNGEE. Trimming removed 0 bases from V and 9 bases from J; junction bases left unmatched: 9. The length of the CDR3 is 14 residues. In DNA, the CDR3 is TGTGCCAGCAGCGTAGGGTCGGGTGCTAGCGGGCAGTACTTC. As protein: CASSVGSGASGQYF.

The chain uses TRBV2 and TRBJ2-2; D is unclear. Looked up from germline, CDR1 is SNHLY and CDR2 is FYNNEI. V lost 6 bases and J lost 1, with 9 bases in between. The CDR3 totals 14 residues. In DNA form, the CDR3 reads TGTGCCAGCAGGGCGCGGAGGAACACCGGGGAGCTGTTTTTT. This gives the protein CASRARRNTGELFF.

The chain is built from TRBV5-4 and TRBJ1-2, with 7 bases matching TRBD1. The CDR3 is 15 residues long. In germline, CDR1 is SGHNT, CDR2 YYREEE (reference sequence). With 5 bases clipped from V and 4 bases from J, the junction kept 11 bases outside the gene matches. The CDR3 bases are TGTGCCAGCAGTCCGGAGGTAGGGGGCGTCTATGGCTACACCTTC. Its protein is CASSPEVGGVYGYTF.

This clone was seen a single time. The chain couples TRBV5-1 to TRBJ2-3, with 7 bases that match TRBD1. J lost 4 bases, V lost 2 bases, and 4 bases had no gene match. Germline assignment: CDR1 SGHRS and CDR2 YFSETQ. The CDR3 length is 14 residues. The CDR3 loop reads CASSLQTGADTQYF. DNA for the CDR3: TGCGCCAGCAGCTTACAAACAGGGGCAGATACGCAGTATTTT.

The V call is TRBV7-9, the J call TRBJ2-3; 9 nucleotides align to TRBD1. The J segment lost 0 bases and the V segment lost 5 bases, leaving 3 bases of the junction unmatched. This CDR3 comprises 15 residues. From germline, CDR1 is SEHNR and CDR2 FQNEAQ (reference sequence). CDR3 residues: CASSRQGGSTDTQYF. CDR3 bases: TGTGCCAGCAGCCGACAGGGGGGTAGCACAGATACGCAGTATTTT.

This chain uses TRBV6-4 with TRBJ2-5; maybe TRBD1 (6 bases). The ends were cut back, 2 bases at V and 7 bases at J, with 11 bases in the middle. Germline V CDR1 and CDR2: MRHNA, SNTAGT. CDR3 size: 13 residues. CDR3 in amino acids: CASSDVQGGTQYF. Written as DNA, the CDR3 is TGTGCCAGCAGTGACGTCCAAGGGGGGACCCAGTACTTC.

V usage is TRBV7-2 and J usage is TRBJ1-2; a possible D gene is TRBD1 (6 bases). Deletions cut 3 bases from V and 2 bases from J, with 13 bases between. This CDR3 has 15 residues. CDR1 is SGHTA and CDR2 is FQGNSA in the germline V gene. The CDR3 coding sequence is TGTGCCAGCAGCTTCGGGGGGGGCAGCAACTATGGCTACACCTTC. Encoded protein: CASSFGGGSNYGYTF.

This clone was counted once. The chain has TRBV4-1 and TRBJ2-1, with 8 bases aligning to TRBD1. Losses at the gene ends were 0 bases for V and 6 bases for J; bases not matched to a gene: 10. CDR3 length: 17 residues. The germline V gene encodes CDR1 MGHRA and CDR2 YSYEKL. Written as DNA, the CDR3 is TGCGCCAGCAGCCAAGATCGGGGACAGGTCAACGGCAATGAGCAGTTCTTC. Amino acid sequence: CASSQDRGQVNGNEQFF.

The chain has TRBV27 and TRBJ1-4; TRBD1 is a possible D gene (6 bases). V dropped 4 bases and J dropped 0 bases, with 9 bases sitting between them. The CDR3 length is 15 residues. Germline-derived CDR1 and CDR2 are MNHEY and SMNVEV (reference sequence). The DNA for the CDR3 is TGTGCCAGCAGTTACAGGGCCACAACTAATGAAAAACTGTTTTTT. Residues: CASSYRATTNEKLFF. Full variable domain (remainder filled in from reference TRBV27 and TRBJ1-4): EAQVTQNPRYLITVTGKKLTVTCSQNMNHEYMSWYRQDPGLGLRQIYYSMNVEVTDKGDVPEGYKVSRKEKRNFPLILESPSPNQTSLYFCASSYRATTNEKLFFGSGTQLSVL.

The V call is TRBV28, the J call TRBJ1-1; no firm D call. Deletions cut 7 bases from V and 10 bases from J, with 19 bases between. This CDR3 comprises 13 residues. Germline-derived CDR1 and CDR2 are MDHEN and SYDVKM. The CDR3 loop is CASTQSAPPGAFF. In DNA, the CDR3 is TGTGCCAGCACCCAATCCGCCCCCCCGGGAGCTTTCTTT. Supplemented by reference TRBV28 and TRBJ1-1, the full variable domain reads DVKVTQSSRYLVKRTGEKVFLECVQDMDHENMFWYRQDPGLGLRLIYFSYDVKMKEKGDIPEGYSVSREKKERFSLILESASTNQTSMYLCASTQSAPPGAFFGQGTRLTVV.

The chain joins TRBV27 to TRBJ2-3; 8 positions match TRBD2. There are 13 residues in the CDR3. Germline V lookup: CDR1 MNHEY, CDR2 SMNVEV (reference sequence). Trimming cost V 6 bases and J 5 bases; bases outside gene matches: 4. The CDR3 here is CASSGGAVDTQYF. The CDR3 nucleotides are TGTGCCAGCAGCGGGGGGGCGGTAGATACGCAGTATTTT.

V and J are TRBV19 and TRBJ1-6; D perhaps matches TRBD1 (6 bases). From germline, CDR1 is LNHDA and CDR2 SQIVND (reference sequence). CDR3 length: 12 residues. Trimming cost V 4 bases and J 8 bases, with 6 bases left between them. CDR3 in DNA: TGTGCCAGTAGTAACAGGGATTCACCCCTCCACTTT. Encoded protein: CASSNRDSPLHF.

V gene TRBV28 combines with J gene TRBJ1-4; 12 bases are shared with TRBD1. Germline V gene lookup returns CDR1 MDHEN and CDR2 SYDVKM. This CDR3 comprises 14 residues. With 8 bases clipped from V and 8 bases from J, the junction kept 6 bases outside the gene matches. DNA for the CDR3: TGTGCCAGCGTAGCCGGGACAGGGGGCGAAAAACTGTTTTTT. It encodes CASVAGTGGEKLFF.

This clone was seen once. V gene TRBV5-1 combines with J gene TRBJ1-4, with TRBD1 matching over 7 bases. Per germline, CDR1 SGHRS and CDR2 YFSETQ. With V trimmed by 4 bases and J by 2 bases, 8 bases remained unmatched. The length of the CDR3 is 16 residues. The chain's CDR3 is CASSLGQDPTNEKLFF. The CDR3 region has the DNA TGCGCCAGCAGCCTTGGACAGGATCCCACTAATGAAAAACTGTTTTTT.

This rearrangement joins TRBV7-3 to TRBJ1-1; no definite D call. Trimming took off 5 bases at V and 5 bases at J, with 18 bases between the two ends. Germline lookup yields CDR1 SGHTA and CDR2 FQGTGA. The CDR3 contains 15 residues. CDR3 nucleotides: TGTGCCAGCAGCCCCTCTCCGGGCGCGGGTACTGAAGCTTTCTTT. Its translation is CASSPSPGAGTEAFF.